Detailed here is one TCR beta chain. Germline CDR1 and CDR2: SGHVS and FNYEAQ. The V end was cut by 2 bases, the J end by 7 bases, with 11 bases between. The CDR3 covers 13 residues. This sample is drawn from a study of blood T cell repertoires in COVID-19. The wider study: Nucleic acid was either cDNA or gDNA, and it came from T cells, B-cell-depleted T cells, or PBMCs.

Per the study methods: How many nucleated cells were present was estimated from reference gene primer amplification. TCRdb keeps only in-frame clones here, not all; method: immunoSEQ multiplex PCR. The DNA gave D and trimming, while V, J and clone size come from that table. The table lists about 200,000 clones, 65% to 85% of them singletons, with less than 9.5% in the top ten. The V gene is TRBV7-6, the J gene TRBJ1-1, with a possible D match to TRBD1 (6 bases). The sample was PBMCs or T cells enriched from blood (not recorded which). The TCR comes from a man aged 35-49 years who had recovered from COVID-19. The CDR3 DNA is TGTGCCAGCAGCTTATACAGGGAGAGTGAAGCTTTCTTT. Protein sequence: CASSLYRESEAFF.